This is a list of T cell receptor beta chains from one sample in a study of T cells in Graves' hyperthyroidism and ophthalmopathy. From the multiplex PCR reads, TCRdb called clonotypes with MiXCR, one entry per CDR3 protein. The sample lists a few hundred thousand distinct CDR3 sequences, 12% to 15% seen once, with 34% in the top ten. Sequenced input: blood. Source of these receptors: a woman in her thirties or forties with Graves' ophthalmopathy. CDR3s include the opening cysteine and the closing phenylalanine or tryptophan.

v_gene,len,j_gene,CDR3aa
TRBV5-1,18,TRBJ2-3,CASSGGVPGLAVADTQYF
TRBV5-1,17,TRBJ2-5,CASSPDETGGLLETQYF
TRBV12-3/TRBV12-4,15,TRBJ1-5,CASSLGGGGLQPQHF
TRBV6-2/TRBV6-3,15,TRBJ2-2,CASSTPGANTGELFF
TRBV28,16,TRBJ2-7,CASSRGRTSGDYEQYF
TRBV28,13,TRBJ2-3,CASRGTGTNTQYF
TRBV3-1,14,TRBJ2-5,CASSPTGKDETQYF
TRBV20-1,14,TRBJ1-2,CSATEGGINYGYTF
TRBV15,18,TRBJ1-5,CATSSGQGALAGNQPQHF
TRBV27,18,TRBJ1-5,CASSRVFSGTGPNRPQHF
TRBV27,14,TRBJ2-5,CASQGWGVGETQYF
TRBV28,14,TRBJ2-5,CASRGHNVEETQYF
TRBV28,12,TRBJ2-7,CASRGDSYEQYF
TRBV3-1,15,TRBJ1-2,CASSQDGSVFYGYTF
TRBV19,16,TRBJ2-5,CASSKSPGLAVETQYF
TRBV4-1,15,TRBJ2-7,CASTLLGLAYYEQYF
TRBV28,15,TRBJ1-5,CASSIKRGRDQPQHF
TRBV28,14,TRBJ2-3,CAICLGSSTDTQYF
TRBV28,16,TRBJ1-1,CASRTGGWFRNTEAFF
TRBV20-1,15,TRBJ2-7,CSATIPGGGPHEQYF
TRBV6-1,14,TRBJ2-2,CASSELASTGELFF
TRBV3-1,15,TRBJ2-3,CASSQGRGNTDTQYF
TRBV7-9,15,TRBJ2-7,CASSLTTSGSYEQYF
TRBV27,18,TRBJ1-3,CASSPWQGPGISGNTIYF
TRBV5-4,12,TRBJ1-2,CASSRPREGYTF
TRBV12-3/TRBV12-4,14,TRBJ1-1,CASSFQGANTEAFF
TRBV5-1,15,TRBJ1-1,CASSLEWGRNTEAFF
TRBV3-1,15,TRBJ2-4,CASSGGTGVREIQYF
TRBV27,13,TRBJ2-3,CASSLPAEDTQYF
TRBV10-3,15,TRBJ1-6,CAISEHDREGSPLHF
TRBV2,15,TRBJ1-1,CASRRGGRLNTEAFF
TRBV6-6,14,TRBJ2-2,CASSYGAPGGELFF
TRBV20-1,14,TRBJ1-6,CSAREQGDNSPLHF
TRBV27,12,TRBJ2-4,CASWDFRNIQYF
TRBV20-1,13,TRBJ2-7,CGGLAESSYEQYF
TRBV27,15,TRBJ2-3,CASRPLSGSADTQYF
TRBV11-2,15,TRBJ2-2,CASSLDSRAMRELFF
TRBV7-9,15,TRBJ2-5,CASSQIQGYQETQYF
TRBV2,13,TRBJ1-1,CASSEGGTDEAFF
TRBV20-1,11,TRBJ1-1,CSAPGQGGAFF
TRBV5-6,16,TRBJ2-1,CASSLEGQAIYNEQFF
TRBV2,15,TRBJ2-2,CAKQRMDRDPGELFF
TRBV19,14,TRBJ1-1,CASTGHGWSTEAFF
TRBV12-3/TRBV12-4,14,TRBJ1-5,CASSPSLRNQPQHF
TRBV29-1,15,TRBJ1-2,CSVEDMREPDYGYTF
TRBV27,16,TRBJ2-5,CASSPSAGETPVTQYF
TRBV19,16,TRBJ2-2,CASRERGQGSTGELFF
TRBV20-1,13,TRBJ1-3,CSAPLGNGNTIYF
TRBV6-1,17,TRBJ2-3,CASVPPPEGRSTDTQYF
TRBV18,16,TRBJ1-4,CASSPIEVLRNEKLFF
TRBV12-3/TRBV12-4,12,TRBJ1-2,CASSSTGYGYTF
TRBV7-9,16,TRBJ2-4,CASSLRQGATKNIQYF
TRBV7-9,12,TRBJ1-1,CASSLGEFEAFF
TRBV6-1,14,TRBJ2-1,CASSEGPPGLGQFF